One sample yielded the 5 T cell receptor beta chains listed below, sequenced in a study of cytomegalovirus exposure and HLA in healthy donors. Amplification used 60 Vbeta primers and 13 Jbeta primers. Assay used: immunoSEQ multiplex PCR; TCRdb lists only in-frame clones, some missing. This sample has around 140,000 clones; about 82% occur once, and the top ten carry approximately 2%. Material for sequencing was PBMCs. These receptors were obtained from a female donor in good health and CMV-seropositive.

The chain links TRBV19 to TRBJ2-1, with TRBD2 matching 7 bases. J lost 6 bases, V lost 3 bases, and 5 bases had no gene match. The CDR3 has 14 residues. Germline assignment: CDR1 LNHDA and CDR2 SQIVND (reference sequence). CDR3 nucleotide sequence: TGTGCCAGTAGTATTGGAGGACTAGTCAATGAGCAGTTCTTC. Its protein product is CASSIGGLVNEQFF.

With respect to this clone: The sample has other DNA sequences that encode this CDR3 too. This rearrangement joins TRBV2 to TRBJ2-3; possible D gene TRBD1, 6 bases. Germline V lookup: CDR1 SNHLY, CDR2 FYNNEI. There are 15 residues in the CDR3. Trimming stripped 6 bases from V and 0 bases from J, with 13 bases between. CDR3: CASSSDRSSTDTQYF. As DNA, the CDR3 is TGTGCCAGCAGCAGCGACAGGTCTAGCACAGATACGCAGTATTTT. Complete variable domain (other parts from reference TRBV2 and TRBJ2-3): EPEVTQTPSHQVTQMGQEVILRCVPISNHLYFYWYRQILGQKVEFLVSFYNNEISEKSEIFDDQFSVERPDGSNFTLKIRSTKLEDSAMYFCASSSDRSSTDTQYFGPGTRLTVL.

The V and J genes are TRBV5-4 and TRBJ2-3; the match to TRBD2 covers 10 bases. The CDR3 length is 15 residues. The junction had 2 bases not matched to a gene; V was cut back by 2 bases and J by 2 bases. Germline assignment: CDR1 SGHNT and CDR2 YYREEE (reference sequence). Written as DNA, the CDR3 is TGTGCCAGCAGCTTCGGACTAGCGGACACAGATACGCAGTATTTT. Translating gives CASSFGLADTDTQYF.

The rearrangement joins TRBV21-1 to TRBJ2-7; the table's TRBD2 call for D was not verified on the DNA. TRBV21-1 is reported as a pseudogene. The CDR3 contains 14 residues. The CDR3: CASSKGGAPYEQYF. The CDR3 region has the DNA TGTGCCAGCAGCAAAGGCGGGGCCCCCTACGAGCAGTACTTC.

This rearrangement joins TRBV6-5 to TRBJ1-2; weak D call: TRBD1 (6 bases). V gave up 4 bases and J gave up 2 bases, with 14 bases separating them. Germline V gene lookup returns CDR1 MNHEY and CDR2 SVGAGI. The CDR3 runs to 15 residues. The CDR3 sequence is CASSLSPGQNYGYTF. CDR3 DNA sequence: TGTGCCAGCAGTTTATCTCCTGGACAGAACTATGGCTACACCTTC.